The next 13 T cell receptor beta chains were all read from a single sample in a study of shared clonotypes between healthy human individuals. Clones were sequenced by immunoSEQ multiplex PCR, and TCRdb holds only the in-frame ones, with some missing. The sample includes millions of clones, just over 90% of them seen just once. Input material: naive CD4+ T cells sorted from blood. The subset denotes: CD45RA+ positively selected. The receptors here all came from a man aged 18 to 30 in good health.

V is TRBV6-6 and J is TRBJ2-7; 9 bases fit TRBD1. Unmatched junction bases numbered 4, after V lost 8 bases and J lost 5 bases. The CDR3 runs to 12 residues. Germline V gene data show CDR1 as MNHNY and CDR2 as SVGAGI (reference sequence). CDR3 in DNA: TGTGCCAGCGGGGGGGACAGGGACGAGCAGTACTTC. The encoded protein is CASGGDRDEQYF.

V gene TRBV7-6 combines with J gene TRBJ1-1, with unresolved D. Germline V lookup: CDR1 SGHVS, CDR2 FNYEAQ. The ends were cut back, 5 bases at V and 5 bases at J, with 12 bases in the middle. This CDR3 region has 13 residues. The CDR3 protein is CASSQARGTEAFF. CDR3 bases: TGTGCCAGCAGCCAGGCACGAGGGACTGAAGCTTTCTTT.

The V call is TRBV19, the J call TRBJ2-1; TRBD2 matches at 12 bases. Looked up from germline, CDR1 is LNHDA and CDR2 is SQIVND (reference sequence). V lost 6 bases to trimming and J lost 7 bases; unmatched junction nucleotides: 7. The CDR3 is made up of 15 amino acids. CDR3 nucleotide sequence: TGTGCCAGTAGCCGGCTAGCGGGGGGGCGAAATGAGCAGTTCTTC. This codes for CASSRLAGGRNEQFF.

This chain uses TRBV5-1 with TRBJ2-7; 8 bases match TRBD2. With V trimmed by 4 bases and J by 2 bases, 5 bases remained unmatched. Germline V CDR1 and CDR2: SGHRS, YFSETQ. The CDR3 totals 14 residues. The CDR3 loop reads CASSMGLGPYEQYF. In nucleotides, the CDR3 is TGCGCCAGCAGCATGGGACTAGGTCCCTACGAGCAGTACTTC.

The chain links TRBV5-5 to TRBJ2-4, with TRBD2 as a possible D gene (5 bases). V shed 0 bases and J shed 0 bases, with 19 bases lying between them. Per germline, CDR1 SGHKS and CDR2 YYEKEE (reference sequence). The CDR3 extends over 19 amino acids. As DNA, the CDR3 is TGTGCCAGCAGCTTGGGCCTTTTTGAGGGAAACTTAGCCAAAAACATTCAGTACTTC. Protein: CASSLGLFEGNLAKNIQYF.

A word on this clone: The CDR3 end shows no conserved phenylalanine or tryptophan, and so a read error is likely. The chain couples TRBV5-1 to TRBJ2-7; D could derive from TRBD1 or TRBD2 (6 bases each). CDR3 length: 14 amino acids. V lost 5 bases and J lost 3, with 15 bases in between. Looked up from germline, CDR1 is SGHRS and CDR2 is YFSETQ. CDR3 nucleotides: TGCGCCAGCAGTTTTAACCGGGGGCACTACGAGCAGTACCTC. It encodes CASSFNRGHYEQYL.

On this clone: Additional DNA sequences in this sample encode the identical CDR3. The chain uses TRBV5-1 and TRBJ2-7, with 8 bases aligning to TRBD1. The J segment lost 3 bases and the V segment lost 2 bases, leaving 4 bases of the junction unmatched. Germline V gene data show CDR1 as SGHRS and CDR2 as YFSETQ. This CDR3 is built from 14 residues. The CDR3 DNA reads TGCGCCAGCAGCTTAGGGACAGGCCTCTACGAGCAGTACTTC. Amino acid sequence: CASSLGTGLYEQYF.

The gene calls are TRBV6-5 and TRBJ1-1; D gene uncertain. The CDR3 covers 14 residues. The V end was cut by 6 bases, the J end by 6 bases, with 17 bases between. CDR1 is MNHEY and CDR2 is SVGAGI in the germline V gene. CDR3 sequence: CASRLNPLGAEAFF. DNA for the CDR3: TGTGCCAGCAGACTTAACCCATTAGGCGCTGAAGCTTTCTTT.

The genes are TRBV11-2 and TRBJ2-3; no clear D gene. CDR1 SGHAT and CDR2 FQNNGV come from the germline V gene. This CDR3 has 13 amino acids. Trimming left V 4 bases short and J 2 bases short, with 7 bases between. CDR3 bases: TGTGCCAGCAGCTCCGTCGTCACAGATACGCAGTATTTT. It specifies CASSSVVTDTQYF.

In its sample, this clone was seen once. The J gene is TRBJ1-2, the V gene TRBV27; 8 bases line up with TRBD1. The CDR3 covers 13 residues. The V gene's germline CDR1 is MNHEY and CDR2 SMNVEV (reference sequence). V was pared by 6 bases and J by 6 bases, with 6 bases of the junction left unmatched. CDR3 sequence (DNA): TGTGCCAGCAGCTTCCAGGGGGCGGATGGCTACACCTTC. This gives the protein CASSFQGADGYTF.

V usage is TRBV7-9 and J usage is TRBJ2-3; 7 bases map to TRBD2. V was clipped by 2 bases and J by 2 bases; unmatched bases: 7. The CDR3 has 16 amino acids. The germline gives CDR1 SEHNR, CDR2 FQNEAQ (reference sequence). CDR3 coding DNA: TGTGCCAGCAGCTTAACGGGTGCGGGAGTCACAGATACGCAGTATTTT. This translates into CASSLTGAGVTDTQYF.

The rearrangement links TRBV19 to TRBJ1-5; 7 bases are shared with TRBD1. The CDR3 sequence is 16 residues long. Trimming removed 1 base from V and 2 bases from J; junction bases left unmatched: 5. From germline, CDR1 is LNHDA and CDR2 SQIVND (reference sequence). The CDR3: CASSIGKGAGNQPQHF. CDR3 DNA sequence: TGTGCCAGTAGTATAGGGAAGGGGGCGGGCAATCAGCCCCAGCATTTT.

The chain combines TRBV11-2 with TRBJ2-1; 13 nucleotides align to TRBD2. Per the germline V gene, CDR1 is SGHAT and CDR2 is FQNNGV. This CDR3 has 14 amino acids. The V gene end was trimmed by 4 bases and the J gene end by 7 bases; junction bases not matched to a gene: 1. The CDR3 protein is CASSSTSGGNEQFF. Here the CDR3 DNA reads TGTGCCAGCAGCTCGACTAGCGGGGGGAATGAGCAGTTCTTC.